The T cell receptor (beta chain) under discussion was sequenced for a study of spatial heterogeneity in lung cancer. Background on the study: More beta-chain than alpha-chain sequences were consistently detected. General study results and limits: Ubiquitous expanded tumor TCRs were observed in blood more at resection than follow-up.

This clonotype was observed a few times. As yet, its antigen is unknown. The time point was: sample taken at primary tumor resection. Material for sequencing was whole RNA from tumor, nontumor lung or frozen PBMC, left unsorted. A unique molecular identifier was attached to every TCR cDNA molecule. One entry per CDR3 protein, called by TCRdb with MiXCR from the 5' RACE reads. Of tens of thousands of distinct CDR3 sequences listed, about an eighth were seen once; the top ten hold approximately 7.2%. Trimming pared 0 bases from V and 6 bases from J, leaving 15 bases between. Germline CDR1 reads MNHNS; CDR2 reads SASEGT. The CDR3 runs to 17 residues.

V gene TRBV6-1 combines with J gene TRBJ1-6, with a weak D call TRBD1 (5 bases). The sequence was collected from a male donor with early-stage non-small cell lung cancer. The sequences come from PBMCs, collected at surgery. CDR3 DNA: TGTGCCAGCAGTGAAGCTCGCCGGGGAGGGGCTAATTCACCCCTCCACTTT. Its protein product is CASSEARRGGANSPLHF.